This TCR beta chain stems from a study of cytomegalovirus exposure and HLA in healthy donors. Primers included in the PCR were 60 Vbeta and 13 Jbeta primers. Assay used: immunoSEQ multiplex PCR; TCRdb lists only in-frame clones, some missing. The repertoire has just over 200,000 clones, 75% to 85% of them found once; the top ten carry 2.7%. Study-level findings and limits: The classifier was said to identify cytomegalovirus status with high specificity and sensitivity.

V lost 5 bases to trimming and J lost 4 bases; unmatched junction nucleotides: 12. The length of the CDR3 is 16 residues. Germline CDR1 reads SGHAT; CDR2 reads FQNNGV. A remark on this clone: The antigen remains unidentified.

The TCR sequence derives from a woman aged 40 to 50 in good health and CMV-seronegative. V and J are TRBV11-2 and TRBJ1-1, with 8 bases that match TRBD1. Sequenced: PBMCs. CDR3 region: CASSLAGRGRFTEAFF. CDR3 nucleotides: TGTGCCAGCAGCCTGGCGGGCAGGGGGCGCTTCACTGAAGCTTTCTTT.